The 10 T cell receptor beta chains reported below all come from one sample, sequenced in a study of blood T cell repertoires in COVID-19. Data came from immunoSEQ multiplex PCR; TCRdb stores just in-frame clones and leaves some out. Of over 300,000 clones in the sample, around 91% are singletons; the top ten hold roughly 6.8%. Sequenced sample: peripheral blood. These receptors all stem from a man between 18 and 35 years old with active or convalescent COVID-19.

The chain combines TRBV7-2 with TRBJ2-6; D unresolved. In germline, CDR1 is SGHTA, CDR2 FQGNSA. The length of the CDR3 is 19 residues. The V and J ends lost 3 bases and 1 base respectively, with 19 bases between them. The CDR3 sequence is CASSFSRSFGLSGANVLTF. CDR3 DNA sequence: TGTGCCAGCAGCTTTTCCCGTTCTTTCGGTTTATCTGGGGCCAACGTCCTGACTTTC.

The gene calls are TRBV4-3 and TRBJ1-5, with a tentative D call TRBD1 (6 bases). Trimming left V 0 bases short and J 6 bases short, with 12 bases between. CDR3 length: 15 amino acids. CDR1 and CDR2 (germline): LGHNA, YSLEER. The CDR3: CASSQEWAGAQPQHF. The CDR3 DNA reads TGCGCCAGCAGCCAAGAGTGGGCGGGGGCTCAGCCCCAGCATTTT.

This chain joins TRBV19 and TRBJ1-5; no firm D call. Germline lookup yields CDR1 LNHDA and CDR2 SQIVND (reference sequence). With 7 bases removed from V and 0 bases from J, the gap between germline ends came to 13 bases. The CDR3 runs to 15 residues. CDR3 residues: CASNRRADSNQPQHF. The DNA of the CDR3 is TGTGCCAGTAATCGGAGGGCAGATAGCAATCAGCCCCAGCATTTT.

The genes are TRBV27 and TRBJ1-6, with D unresolved. Trimming left V 9 bases short and J 2 bases short, with 8 bases between. The CDR3 sequence is 13 residues long. CDR1 and CDR2 (germline): MNHEY, SMNVEV (reference sequence). Here the CDR3 reads CARTGTYNSPLHF. DNA for the CDR3: TGTGCCAGGACGGGAACCTATAATTCACCCCTCCACTTT.

The chain is built from TRBV6-6 and TRBJ1-4, with TRBD1 as a possible D gene (5 bases). The CDR3 sequence is 17 residues long. Germline CDR1 is MNHNY and CDR2 is SVGAGI (reference sequence). The germline V and J ends were trimmed by 5 bases and 5 bases, with 21 bases remaining between them. The CDR3 is CASSLGISGGENEKLFF. The CDR3 DNA is TGTGCCAGCAGTCTTGGTATCTCTGGGGGGGAGAATGAAAAACTGTTTTTT.

The CDR3 region is CASSLGLAAALNEQFF. The CDR3 DNA is TGCGCCAGCAGCTTAGGTCTAGCGGCGGCGCTCAATGAGCAGTTCTTC. V gene TRBV5-1 combines with J gene TRBJ2-1, with TRBD2 identical over 7 bases. Germline trimming cut 2 bases from V and 6 bases from J; bases unmatched to any gene: 11. CDR3 length: 16 residues. CDR1 and CDR2 from the germline V gene are SGHRS and YFSETQ.

This clone has a single count. The V gene is TRBV18, the J gene TRBJ1-5; D not certain. The CDR3 sequence is 15 residues long. V was trimmed by 4 bases and J by 7 bases, leaving 17 bases between them. Germline loops: CDR1 KGHSH, CDR2 LQKENI. In DNA form, the CDR3 reads TGTGCCAGCTCACTCCGGGAGGGAAACGGACAGCCCCAGCATTTT. Translation: CASSLREGNGQPQHF.

On this clone: At the DNA level, this CDR3 is encoded by other sequences in the same sample as well. The chain uses TRBV5-6 and TRBJ1-6, with 7 bases lining up with TRBD1. The CDR3 has 15 amino acids. Germline V gene sequence: CDR1 SGHDT, CDR2 YYEEEE. Trimming at V came to 0 bases and at J to 5 bases, leaving 2 bases not matched to a gene. The CDR3 DNA follows: TGTGCCAGCAGCTTGGGACAGGGCAATAATTCACCCCTCCACTTT. Translation: CASSLGQGNNSPLHF.

J is TRBJ2-7 and V is TRBV5-8, with 8 nucleotides matching TRBD1. Germline CDR1 reads SGHTS; CDR2 reads YDEGEE. The trim removed 1 base at V and 2 bases at J, leaving 2 bases unmatched. This CDR3 has 14 amino acids. In nucleotides, the CDR3 is TGTGCCAGCAGCTTGCTACAGGGGGCCTACGAGCAGTACTTC. Encoded protein: CASSLLQGAYEQYF.

The chain couples TRBV2 to TRBJ2-7, with TRBD1 matching 7 bases. The V segment lost 5 bases and the J segment 2 bases; nucleotides outside the gene matches: 6. The V gene's germline CDR1 is SNHLY and CDR2 FYNNEI. The CDR3 length is 14 residues. The CDR3 is CASSPGQIAYEQYF. The CDR3 DNA sequence: TGTGCCAGCAGTCCGGGACAGATCGCCTACGAGCAGTACTTC.